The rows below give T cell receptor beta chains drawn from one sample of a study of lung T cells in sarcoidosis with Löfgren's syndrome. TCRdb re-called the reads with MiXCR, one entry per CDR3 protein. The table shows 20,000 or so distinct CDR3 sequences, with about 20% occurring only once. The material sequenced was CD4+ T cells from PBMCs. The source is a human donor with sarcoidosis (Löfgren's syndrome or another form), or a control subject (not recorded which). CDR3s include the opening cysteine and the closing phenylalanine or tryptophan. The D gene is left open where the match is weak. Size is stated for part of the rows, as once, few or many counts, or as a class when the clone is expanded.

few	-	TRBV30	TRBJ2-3	TGTGCCTGGAGTATAGATTCTACGCAGTATTTT	CAWSIDSTQYF
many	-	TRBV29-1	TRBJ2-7	TGCAGCGTAGTAGGAGCCACCGAGCAGTACTTC	CSVVGATEQYF
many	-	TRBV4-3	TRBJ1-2	TGCGCCAGCAGCCAGCAATTGGACAGCTATGGCTACACCTTC	CASSQQLDSYGYTF
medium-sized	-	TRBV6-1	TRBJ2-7	TGTGCCAGCAGTCCAGCCTACGAGCAGTACTTC	CASSPAYEQYF
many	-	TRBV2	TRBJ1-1	TGTGCCAGCAGGGAATGGGCGAACACTGAAGCTTTCTTT	CASREWANTEAFF
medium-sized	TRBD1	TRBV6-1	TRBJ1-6	TGTGCCAGCACCCTGACAGGGAATGGCTCACCCCTCCACTTT	CASTLTGNGSPLHF
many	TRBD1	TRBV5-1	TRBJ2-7	TGCGCCAGCAGCTTGCGGACAGGGTCCTACGAGCAGTACTTC	CASSLRTGSYEQYF
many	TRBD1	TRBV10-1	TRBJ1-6	TGCGCCAGCAACACACAGGGGGACGTAAAGGATTCACCCCTCCACTTT	CASNTQGDVKDSPLHF
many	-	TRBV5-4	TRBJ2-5	TGTGCCAGCAGCACGGACGGAAACCAAGAGACCCAGTACTTC	CASSTDGNQETQYF
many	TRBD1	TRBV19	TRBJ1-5	TGTGCCAGTAGTACGGACAGGGAATGGGGCAATCAGCCCCAGCATTTT	CASSTDREWGNQPQHF
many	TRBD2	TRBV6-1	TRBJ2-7	TGTGCCAGCAGTGAAGCGCTAAGCGGGAGCGGCTACGAGCAGTACTTC	CASSEALSGSGYEQYF
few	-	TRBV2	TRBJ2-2	TGTGCCAGCAGACGAAGCCCAACCAAAAACACCGGGGAGCTGTTTTTT	CASRRSPTKNTGELFF
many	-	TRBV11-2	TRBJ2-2	TGTGCCAGCAGCTTGGCGGACCCTCCGAACACCGGGGAGCTGTTTTTT	CASSLADPPNTGELFF
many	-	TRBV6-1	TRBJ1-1	TGTGCCAGCAGTCCGAAACCATGGAACACTGAAGCTTTCTTT	CASSPKPWNTEAFF
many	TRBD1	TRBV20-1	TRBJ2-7	TGCAGTGCTAGAGATCTCTCAGGGGGCGGCTACGAGCAGTACTTC	CSARDLSGGGYEQYF
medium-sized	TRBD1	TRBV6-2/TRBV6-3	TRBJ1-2	TGTGCCAGCAGTGCACCGGGACAGAGTAACTATGGCTACACCTTC	CASSAPGQSNYGYTF
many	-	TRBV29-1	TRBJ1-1	TGCAGCGCCCACGGACAGAACACTGAAGCTTTCTTT	CSAHGQNTEAFF
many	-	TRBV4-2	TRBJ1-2	TGTGCCAGCAGCCCGCAAGGGGGTGACTATGGCTACACCTTC	CASSPQGGDYGYTF
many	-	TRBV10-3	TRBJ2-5	TGTGCCATCAGTGAGTCTCGGGACCAAGAGACCCAGTACTTC	CAISESRDQETQYF
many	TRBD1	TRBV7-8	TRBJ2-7	TGTGCCAGCAGCCCCCCACAGGGGGCGAAGCTATACGAGCAGTACTTC	CASSPPQGAKLYEQYF
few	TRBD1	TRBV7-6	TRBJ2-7	TGTGCCAGCAGCTCGGGGACGGACAGGGCGAGACCCTACGAGCAGTACTTC	CASSSGTDRARPYEQYF
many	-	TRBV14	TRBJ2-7	TGTGCCAGCAGCCCCCGTCACACAGGGTTAGTCGACGAGCAGTACTTC	CASSPRHTGLVDEQYF
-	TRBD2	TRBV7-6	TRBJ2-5	TGTGCCAGCAGCCGTCCGGGGGGGCCGGAGACCCAGTACTTC	CASSRPGGPETQYF
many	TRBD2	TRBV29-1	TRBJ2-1	TGCAGCGTTGTGTGGACTAGCATTTTGGGGAATGAGCAGTTCTTC	CSVVWTSILGNEQFF
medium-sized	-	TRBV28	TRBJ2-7	TGTGCCAGCAGTTTTGTCTCCTACGAGCAGTACTTC	CASSFVSYEQYF
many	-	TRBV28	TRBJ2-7	TGTGCCAGCAGAAACAGGACACCCTACGAGCAGTACTTC	CASRNRTPYEQYF
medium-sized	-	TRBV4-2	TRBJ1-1	TGTGCCAGCAGCCAAGAATTGGAGGGACAGAACACTGAAGCTTTCTTT	CASSQELEGQNTEAFF
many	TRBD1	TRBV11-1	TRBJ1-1	TGTGCCAGCAGCTCACGGACAGGGTACGGTGAAGCTTTCTTT	CASSSRTGYGEAFF
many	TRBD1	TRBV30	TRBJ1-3	TGTGCCTGGAGTGTGACAGGGGGCTCGGACACCATATATTTT	CAWSVTGGSDTIYF
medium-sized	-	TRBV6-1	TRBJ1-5	TGTGCCAGCAGTATGTTACAGCCTACTAGCAATCAGCCCCAGCATTTT	CASSMLQPTSNQPQHF
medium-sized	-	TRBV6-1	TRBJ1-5	TGTGCCAGCAGTGAAGAAGGGTATAGCAATCAGCCCCAGCATTTT	CASSEEGYSNQPQHF
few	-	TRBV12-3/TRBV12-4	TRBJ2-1	TGTGCCAGCAGTTCCGGGATCCTCACGGGCGAGCAGTTCTTC	CASSSGILTGEQFF
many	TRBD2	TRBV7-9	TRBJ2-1	TGTGCCAGCAGCCAACTAGCGGGAGGTACTAATGAGCAGTTCTTC	CASSQLAGGTNEQFF
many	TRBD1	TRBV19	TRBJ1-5	TGTGCCAGTAACAGGGGGCCCAATCAGCCCCAGCATTTT	CASNRGPNQPQHF
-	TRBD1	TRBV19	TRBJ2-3	TGTGCCAGTAGTCCCCGGACAGGAAGCCGCGAGAGCACAGATATGCAGTATTTT	CASSPRTGSRESTDMQYF
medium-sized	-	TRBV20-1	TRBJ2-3	TGCAGTGCTAGATATGCAGATACGCAGTATTTT	CSARYADTQYF
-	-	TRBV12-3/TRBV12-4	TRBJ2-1	TGTGCCAGCAGTTTATCAGTTGGGAATGAGCAGTTCTTC	CASSLSVGNEQFF
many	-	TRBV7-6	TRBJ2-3	TGTGCCAGCAGTCCCACAGGGATCGCAGATACGCAGTATTTT	CASSPTGIADTQYF
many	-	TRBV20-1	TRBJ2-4	TGCAGTGCTACTAAGGGAACCGCCGAAAACATTCAGTACTTC	CSATKGTAENIQYF
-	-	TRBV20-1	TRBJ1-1	-	CSARKPVGQGAEASF
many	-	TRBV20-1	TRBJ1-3	TGCAGTGCTAGGGCGGACAGCTTCTCTGGAAACACCATATATTTT	CSARADSFSGNTIYF
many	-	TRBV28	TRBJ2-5	TGTGCCAGCAGTTTAGGAGGGGCCGCACAAGAGACCCAGTACTTC	CASSLGGAAQETQYF
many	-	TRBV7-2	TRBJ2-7	TGTGCCAGCAGCGCGGGACAGAGTAGCTCCTACGAGCAGTACTTC	CASSAGQSSSYEQYF
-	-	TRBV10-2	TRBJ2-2	TGCGCCAGCAGTGAGTCCTCAGGGGCTGGCACCGGGGAGCTGTTTTTT	CASSESSGAGTGELFF
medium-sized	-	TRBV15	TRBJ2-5	TGTGCCACCAGCGGAGGGGGTGACCAAGAGACCCAGTACTTC	CATSGGGDQETQYF